This T cell receptor (beta chain) was captured in a study of shared clonotypes between healthy human individuals. As for the study in general: CD4 naive and memory got three plates each, CD8 naive two, CD8 memory one.

Profiling relied on immunoSEQ multiplex PCR, and the TCRdb table lists in-frame clones only, not all of them. The sample holds 2 million to 2.5 million clones, nearly 97% seen once. Details on this clone: The antigen is unknown.

Study conclusions and caveats: When naive CD4 clonotypes were compared across a few donors, approximately 5% were shared. The diversity represented, both genetic and in exposure history, was limited by few donors. It was the non-shared clonotypes that had lower generation probabilities than clonotypes shared by all four donors.

Germline V gene lookup returns CDR1 MDHEN and CDR2 SYDVKM. CDR3 length: 12 amino acids. The source is a man aged 18-30 years in good health. V gene TRBV28 combines with J gene TRBJ2-5; unclear D gene. Gene TRBJ2-7 matches the end of the DNA better, so the J call may be wrong. The specimen sequenced was naive CD4+ T cells sorted from blood. The sample's subset: CD45RA+ positively selected. The CDR3 loop is CASSRTTYEQYF. CDR3 in DNA: TGTGCCAGCAGCCGTACCACCTACGAGCAGTACTTC.